This T cell receptor beta chain was recorded in a study of cytomegalovirus exposure and HLA in healthy donors. V was pared by 4 bases and J by 6 bases, with 6 bases of the junction left unmatched. From germline, CDR1 is SGHNT and CDR2 YYREEE (reference sequence). The CDR3 is 16 residues long. For this clone: Its specificity is unknown. Other DNA sequences in the sample encode the same CDR3.

PCR amplification relied on 60 Vbeta primers (plus 13 Jbeta primers). The repertoire was sequenced with immunoSEQ multiplex PCR; TCRdb's copy has only in-frame clones and lacks some. The data contain about 65,000 clones, 60% to 80% of them singletons. Study results and caveats: Sequence variants that were highly shared formed a cluster that was likely a sequencing artifact.

What was sequenced was PBMCs. The receptor's source is a man under 40 in good health and CMV-seronegative. The chain uses TRBV5-4 and TRBJ1-6; 11 nucleotides agree with TRBD1. The CDR3: CASSPRTGGSNSPLHF. Here the CDR3 DNA reads TGTGCCAGCAGCCCCAGGACAGGGGGCAGTAATTCACCCCTCCACTTT.